This TCR beta chain was observed in a study of PD-1 blockade in classical Hodgkin lymphoma (dated by TCRdb to 2020 to 2021). Study-level background: Nivolumab dosing was 3 mg/kg intravenously every 2 weeks, continuing until either disease progression or unacceptable toxicity. The study used CyTOF and TCR beta sequencing to define a peripheral blood immune signature of response to PD-1 blockade in classical Hodgkin lymphoma. Study-wide conclusions, independent of this receptor: Baseline TCR diversity was reported to be lower in newly diagnosed patients than in healthy donors, and even lower in relapsed/refractory patients. The study was restricted to a single clinical trial cohort, and the causes of repertoire differences, possibly disease activity or prior therapy, were left undefined. A significant rise by C4D1 was seen in CD4+ but not CD8+ TCR diversity (p=0.0027 vs p=0.16), with the rise being most apparent in complete responders (p=0.02). Among trial patients, those achieving complete response had baseline diversity similar to that of newly diagnosed patients, while diversity was significantly lower in partial responders and progressors. Patients starting nivolumab less than 1 year after ASCT had lower diversity and were excluded from later analyses to avoid confounding by immune reconstitution.

The Qiagen DNeasy kit was used to extract genomic DNA both from unsorted PBMCs and from the negatively selected CD4+ and CD8+ fractions. Amplification of TCR beta CDR3 regions was done by immunoSEQ multiplex PCR with primers that anneal to V and J segments. A synthetic immune receptor repertoire was used to minimize amplification bias, and any residual bias was removed computationally once sequencing was done. On the authors' methods: Repertoire diversity was quantified as the Shannon entropy index using custom Python scripts. Unsorted, CD4+ and CD8+ repertoires were analyzed separately, except for combined analyses in which CD4+ and CD8+ sequences were merged in silico. Clonal expansion was defined as a frequency increase of at least 2-fold after treatment compared with C1D1, and clones undetected at baseline were assigned a pseudocount of 0.5. Singleton clones were defined as clones with 0 or 1 copy at C1D1, and non-singleton clones were defined as clones with 2 or more copies. By matching protein sequences in sorted samples from the same patient, clones expanded in unsorted samples were annotated as CD4+, CD8+ or unknown. Wilcoxon tests were applied to paired samples to test diversity changes from C1D1 to C4D1. Sourced from immuneACCESS, this table was stored by TCRdb with only in-frame sequences that have V and J called. A share of the clones is absent; for the studies checked, an unresolved V gene accounts for under half, and the remainder has no known explanation. V and J calls plus clone size are reproduced from that table; the DNA served to infer D and trimming. The sample records roughly 20,000 clones, roughly three quarters of which are singletons. The ten largest make up less than 9.5% of the sample.

Read against the paper, the sample's time point label means: cycle 4 day 1 (C4D1), after five to seven weeks of nivolumab. All trial patients had relapsed after autologous stem cell transplantation, with cohorts A, B and C differing in prior brentuximab vedotin exposure. The trial cohort was composed of roughly 60 patients with relapsed/refractory classical Hodgkin lymphoma, for whom complete response, partial response or progressive disease was recorded as best overall response. Trial patients were treated with single-agent nivolumab in the multi-cohort phase II CheckMate 205 trial. An independent review committee assessed best overall response using the 2007 International Working Group response criteria. Trial PBMCs were obtained immediately prior to nivolumab initiation (C1D1) and on therapy at cycle 2 day 1 and cycle 4 day 1. After peripheral blood was drawn into 8 mL Vacutainer Cell Preparation Tubes, PBMCs were isolated by centrifugation and then cryopreserved.

In the case of this clone: Which antigen it targets is not known. Per-base qualities were not stored, and no clone one base away is much larger.

Taken from the germline V gene, the CDR1 and CDR2 loops are MDHEN and SYDVKM. Its CDR3 holds 16 amino acids, cysteine through phenylalanine. The kept DNA is CDR3 alone, 48 bases in frame from the first base. Relative to germline, V is missing 4 bases and J is missing 6 bases, with 5 bases of the junction outside any gene match. The clonotype comes from a human donor with classical Hodgkin lymphoma. The chain was built from TRBV28 and TRBJ2-1, and 14 junctional nucleotides match TRBD2. The material sequenced was peripheral blood mononuclear cells (PBMCs), taken before the fourth cycle of nivolumab. The DNA reads TGTGCCAGCAGTTCACGACTAGCGGGGGGGACCAATGAGCAGTTCTTC. Translation gives CASSSRLAGGTNEQFF.